Only a few counts were recorded for the clone carrying this T cell receptor beta chain. Its cognate antigen is unknown. TCRbeta library construction was performed incorporating unique molecular identifiers. TCRdb processed the PCR reads anew with MiXCR; each CDR3 protein has one entry. The sample shows 700,000 to 850,000 distinct CDR3 sequences, roughly 16% of them seen only once. The source of the sample is a study of T-cell reconstitution after alpha-beta-depleted transplantation in children. Study results and limitations: It was reported that alpha-beta T cells came from several hundred expanded graft clones (about two months after transplant).

V was trimmed by 3 bases and J by 9 bases, leaving 13 bases between them. This CDR3 comprises 13 residues. The germline V gene encodes CDR1 SGHRS and CDR2 YFSETQ. Here the sequenced sample was PBMCs, mostly from graft donor cells, taken 360 days after TCRalphabeta/CD19-depleted stem cell transplant. The gene calls are TRBV5-1 and TRBJ2-1; D is uncertain. The sequence was obtained from a male patient between 5 and 17 years old who had a stem cell transplant for acute lymphoblastic leukemia, so the T cells may come from the graft donor. The CDR3 loop is CASSSQPVGEQFF. CDR3 nucleotide sequence: TGCGCCAGCAGCTCGCAACCCGTAGGTGAGCAGTTCTTC.